The 4 T cell receptor beta chains presented below share a single source sample, sequenced in a study of T and B cells in COVID-19 patients. Blood genomic DNA input for TRB amplification was about 250-500 ng. BIOMED2 TRB-A/B primer pools were used in multiplex TRB PCR. Each CDR3 protein gets one entry after TCRdb re-called the multiplex PCR reads with MiXCR. The sample carries roughly 9,500 distinct CDR3 sequences, under 30% recorded once. The source material was blood. Receptors were obtained from a human donor who had recovered from COVID-19.

This clonotype is termed medium-sized. This chain joins TRBV29-1 and TRBJ2-7; 11 nucleotides agree with TRBD2. This CDR3 has 16 residues. With 6 bases clipped from V and 2 bases from J, the junction kept 12 bases outside the gene matches. Germline assignment: CDR1 SQVTM and CDR2 ANQGSEA. This CDR3 is CSVPSAGTSGTYEQYF. CDR3 sequence (DNA): TGCAGCGTACCCTCAGCCGGGACTAGCGGTACCTACGAGCAGTACTTC.

This chain uses TRBV6-2 or TRBV6-3 with TRBJ2-5; 13 bases fit TRBD2. V was pared by 7 bases and J by 1 base, with 24 bases of the junction left unmatched. CDR1 is MNHEY and CDR2 is SVGEGT in the germline V gene. This CDR3 is built from 22 residues. The CDR3 bases are TGTGCCAGCAACACTCCGATGACTAGCGGGGGGCCGTCGACACGGACCCAAGAGACCCAGTACTTC. Translation: CASNTPMTSGGPSTRTQETQYF.

The rearrangement joins TRBV20-1 to TRBJ1-1; 7 bases fit TRBD1. Germline V gene data show CDR1 as DFQATT and CDR2 as SNEGSKA (reference sequence). With 2 bases clipped from V and 0 bases from J, the junction kept 6 bases outside the gene matches. The CDR3 runs 15 residues. The CDR3 here is CSARPGTALNTEAFF. Here the CDR3 DNA reads TGCAGTGCTAGACCCGGGACAGCTTTGAACACTGAAGCTTTCTTT.

This clonotype was counted many times. This chain connects TRBV6-5 to TRBJ1-6; 9 bases are a match to TRBD1. The CDR3 extends over 13 amino acids. Germline trimming cut 6 bases from V and 7 bases from J; bases unmatched to any gene: 1. Looked up from germline, CDR1 is MNHEY and CDR2 is SVGAGI. The CDR3 sequence is CASRGQGNSPLHF. CDR3 nucleotide sequence: TGTGCCAGCAGGGGACAGGGAAATTCACCCCTCCACTTT.